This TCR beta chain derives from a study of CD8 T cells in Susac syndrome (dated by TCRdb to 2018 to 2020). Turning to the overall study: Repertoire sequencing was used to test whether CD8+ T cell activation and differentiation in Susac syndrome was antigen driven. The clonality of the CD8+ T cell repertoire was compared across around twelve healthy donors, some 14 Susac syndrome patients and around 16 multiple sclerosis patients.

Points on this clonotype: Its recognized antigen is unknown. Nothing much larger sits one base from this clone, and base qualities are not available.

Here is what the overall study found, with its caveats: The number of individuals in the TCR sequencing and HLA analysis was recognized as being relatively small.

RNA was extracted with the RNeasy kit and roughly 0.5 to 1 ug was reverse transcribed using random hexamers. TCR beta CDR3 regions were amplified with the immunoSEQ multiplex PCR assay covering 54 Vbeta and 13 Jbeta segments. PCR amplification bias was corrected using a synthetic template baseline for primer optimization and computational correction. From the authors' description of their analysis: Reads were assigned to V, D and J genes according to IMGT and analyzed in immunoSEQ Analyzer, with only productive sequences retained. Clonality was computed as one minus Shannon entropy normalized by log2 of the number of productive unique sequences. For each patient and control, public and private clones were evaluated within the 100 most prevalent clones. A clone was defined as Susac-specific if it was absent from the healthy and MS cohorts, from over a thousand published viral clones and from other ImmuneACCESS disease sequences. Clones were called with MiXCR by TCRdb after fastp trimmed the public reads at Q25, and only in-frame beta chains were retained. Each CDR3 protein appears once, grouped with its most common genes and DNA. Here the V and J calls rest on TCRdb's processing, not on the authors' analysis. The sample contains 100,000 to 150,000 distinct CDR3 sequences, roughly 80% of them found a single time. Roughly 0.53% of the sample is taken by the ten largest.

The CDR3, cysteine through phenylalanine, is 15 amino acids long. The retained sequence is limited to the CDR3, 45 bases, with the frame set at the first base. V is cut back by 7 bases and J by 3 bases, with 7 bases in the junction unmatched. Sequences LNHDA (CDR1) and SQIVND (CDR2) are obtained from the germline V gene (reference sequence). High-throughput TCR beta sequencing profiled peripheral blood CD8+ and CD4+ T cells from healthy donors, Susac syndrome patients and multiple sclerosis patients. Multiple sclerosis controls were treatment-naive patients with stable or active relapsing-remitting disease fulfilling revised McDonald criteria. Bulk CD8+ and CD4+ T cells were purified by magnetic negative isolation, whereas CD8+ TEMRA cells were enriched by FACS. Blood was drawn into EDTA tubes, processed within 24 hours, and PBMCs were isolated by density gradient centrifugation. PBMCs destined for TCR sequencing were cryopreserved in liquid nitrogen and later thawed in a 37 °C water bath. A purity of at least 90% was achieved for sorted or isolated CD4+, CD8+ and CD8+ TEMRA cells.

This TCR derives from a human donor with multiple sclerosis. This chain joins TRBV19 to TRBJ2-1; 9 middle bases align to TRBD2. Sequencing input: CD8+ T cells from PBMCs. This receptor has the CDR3 CASTPSGNFYNEQFF. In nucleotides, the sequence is TGTGCCAGTACTCCTAGCGGGAATTTCTACAATGAGCAGTTCTTC.